This T cell receptor beta chain emerged from a study of blood T cell repertoires in COVID-19. This CDR3 comprises 18 residues. V was clipped by 0 bases and J by 0 bases; unmatched bases: 3. Germline loops: CDR1 SGHTA, CDR2 FQGNSA. Assay: immunoSEQ multiplex PCR; the TCRdb copy retains only in-frame clones and omits some. The profile shows a few hundred thousand clones, 75% to 90% of them singletons. The rearrangement joins TRBV7-2 to TRBJ1-3; TRBD1 agrees at 12 bases. The specimen sequenced was PBMCs or T cells enriched from blood (not recorded which). The clonotype was recovered from a woman in her thirties who had recovered from COVID-19. As DNA, the CDR3 is TGTGCCAGCAGCTTAGCGGGGACAGGGGGCTTCTCTGGAAACACCATATATTTT. This sequence encodes CASSLAGTGGFSGNTIYF. The whole variable domain, filled in from reference TRBV7-2 and TRBJ1-3, reads GAGVSQSPSNKVTEKGKDVELRCDPISGHTALYWYRQSLGQGLEFLIYFQGNSAPDKSGLPSDRFSAERTGGSVSTLTIQRTQQEDSAVYLCASSLAGTGGFSGNTIYFGEGSWLTVV.